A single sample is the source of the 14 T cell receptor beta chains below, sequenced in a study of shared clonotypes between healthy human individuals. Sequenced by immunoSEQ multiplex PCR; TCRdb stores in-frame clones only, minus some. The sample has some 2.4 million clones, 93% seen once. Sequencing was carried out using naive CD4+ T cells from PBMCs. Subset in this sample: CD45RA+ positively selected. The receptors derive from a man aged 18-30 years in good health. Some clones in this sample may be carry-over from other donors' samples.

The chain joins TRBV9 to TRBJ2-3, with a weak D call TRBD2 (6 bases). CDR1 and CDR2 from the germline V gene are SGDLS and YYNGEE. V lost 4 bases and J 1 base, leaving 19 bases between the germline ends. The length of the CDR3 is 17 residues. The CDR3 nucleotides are TGTGCCAGCAGCCCCACGGAGTGGGACTCCGGCACAGATACGCAGTATTTT. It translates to CASSPTEWDSGTDTQYF. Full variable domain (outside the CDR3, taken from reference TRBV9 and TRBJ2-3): DSGVTQTPKHLITATGQRVTLRCSPRSGDLSVYWYQQSLDQGLQFLIQYYNGEERAKGNILERFSAQQFPDLHSELNLSSLELGDSALYFCASSPTEWDSGTDTQYFGPGTRLTVL.

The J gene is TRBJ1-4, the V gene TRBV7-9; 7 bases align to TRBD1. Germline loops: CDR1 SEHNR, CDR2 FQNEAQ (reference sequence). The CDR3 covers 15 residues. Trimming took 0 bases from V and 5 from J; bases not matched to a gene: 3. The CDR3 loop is CASSLARDRNEKLFF. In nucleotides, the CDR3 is TGTGCCAGCAGCTTAGCGCGGGACAGAAATGAAAAACTGTTTTTT.

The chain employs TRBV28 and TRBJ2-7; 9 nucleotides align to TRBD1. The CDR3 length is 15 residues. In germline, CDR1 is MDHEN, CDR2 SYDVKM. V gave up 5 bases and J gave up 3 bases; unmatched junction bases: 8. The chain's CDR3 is CASSAPGTGNYEQYF. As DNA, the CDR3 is TGTGCCAGCAGTGCCCCCGGGACAGGGAACTACGAGCAGTACTTC.

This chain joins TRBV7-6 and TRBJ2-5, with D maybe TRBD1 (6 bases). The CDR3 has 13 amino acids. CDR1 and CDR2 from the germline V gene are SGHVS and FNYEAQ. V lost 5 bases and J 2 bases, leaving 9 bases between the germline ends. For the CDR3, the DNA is TGTGCCAGCAGCATAGGGACACAAGAGACCCAGTACTTC. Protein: CASSIGTQETQYF.

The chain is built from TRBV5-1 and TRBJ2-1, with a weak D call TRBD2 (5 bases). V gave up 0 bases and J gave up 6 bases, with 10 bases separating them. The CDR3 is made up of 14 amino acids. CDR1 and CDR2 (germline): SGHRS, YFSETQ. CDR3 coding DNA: TGCGCCAGCAGCTTGGTGGCTAGCCCCAATGAGCAGTTCTTC. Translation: CASSLVASPNEQFF. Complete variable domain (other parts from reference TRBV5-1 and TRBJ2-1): KAGVTQTPRYLIKTRGQQVTLSCSPISGHRSVSWYQQTPGQGLQFLFEYFSETQRNKGNFPGRFSGRQFSNSRSEMNVSTLELGDSALYLCASSLVASPNEQFFGPGTRLTVL.

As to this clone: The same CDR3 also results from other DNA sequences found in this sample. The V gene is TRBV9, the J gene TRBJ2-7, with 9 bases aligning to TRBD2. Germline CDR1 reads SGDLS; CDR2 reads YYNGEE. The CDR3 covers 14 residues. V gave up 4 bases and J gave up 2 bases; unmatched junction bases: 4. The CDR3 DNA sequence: TGTGCCAGCAGCCGTCTAGCGGGAACCTACGAGCAGTACTTC. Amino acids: CASSRLAGTYEQYF.

The CDR3, as DNA: TGTGCCAGCGGCCCGCGAGTCCTAGACTACGAGCAGTACTTC. It encodes CASGPRVLDYEQYF. V is TRBV7-9 and J is TRBJ2-7; no reliable D call. This CDR3 is 14 amino acids long. V was clipped by 8 bases and J by 3 bases, with 17 bases between them. The germline CDR1 and CDR2 sequences are SEHNR and FQNEAQ (reference sequence).

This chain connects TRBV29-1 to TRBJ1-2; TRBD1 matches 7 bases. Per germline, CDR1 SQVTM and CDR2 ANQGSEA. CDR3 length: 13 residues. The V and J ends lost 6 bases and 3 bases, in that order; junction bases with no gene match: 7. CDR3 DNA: TGCAGCGTAGAAACAGGGGTTCACTATGGCTACACCTTC. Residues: CSVETGVHYGYTF.

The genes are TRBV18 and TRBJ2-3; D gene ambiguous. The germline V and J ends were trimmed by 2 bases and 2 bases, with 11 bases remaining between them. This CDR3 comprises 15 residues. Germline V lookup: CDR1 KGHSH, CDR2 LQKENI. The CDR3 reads CASSPAIGATDTQYF. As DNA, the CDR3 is TGTGCCAGCTCACCAGCCATAGGCGCCACAGATACGCAGTATTTT.

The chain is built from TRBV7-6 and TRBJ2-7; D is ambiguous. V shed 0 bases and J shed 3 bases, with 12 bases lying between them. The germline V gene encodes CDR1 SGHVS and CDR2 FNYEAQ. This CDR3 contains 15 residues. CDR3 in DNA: TGTGCCAGCAGCTTAGCCGGGCGGTCAAACTACGAGCAGTACTTC. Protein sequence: CASSLAGRSNYEQYF.

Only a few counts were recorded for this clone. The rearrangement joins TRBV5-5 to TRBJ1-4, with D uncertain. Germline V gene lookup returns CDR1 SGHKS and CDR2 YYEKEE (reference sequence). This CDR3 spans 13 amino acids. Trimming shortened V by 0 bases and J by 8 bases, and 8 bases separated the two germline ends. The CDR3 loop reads CASSLVPREKLFF. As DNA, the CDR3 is TGTGCCAGCAGCTTGGTCCCCCGGGAAAAACTGTTTTTT.

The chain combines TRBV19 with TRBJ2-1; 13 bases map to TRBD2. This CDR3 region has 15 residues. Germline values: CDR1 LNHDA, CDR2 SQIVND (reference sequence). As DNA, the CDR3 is TGTGCGGTGGCTGGACTAGCGGGGGCTTTAGGTGAGCAGTTCTTC. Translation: CAVAGLAGALGEQFF.

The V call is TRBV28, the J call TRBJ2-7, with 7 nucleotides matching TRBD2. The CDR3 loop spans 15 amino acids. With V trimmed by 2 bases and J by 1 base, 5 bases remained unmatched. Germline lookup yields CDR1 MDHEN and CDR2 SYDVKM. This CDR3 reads CASSLGGRASYEQYF. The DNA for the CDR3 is TGTGCCAGCAGTTTAGGTGGGAGGGCGTCCTACGAGCAGTACTTC.

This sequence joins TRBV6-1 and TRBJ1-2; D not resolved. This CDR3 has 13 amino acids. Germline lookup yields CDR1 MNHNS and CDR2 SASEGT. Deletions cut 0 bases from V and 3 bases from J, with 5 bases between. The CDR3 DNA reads TGTGCCAGCAGTGAAGCGATACACTATGGCTACACCTTC. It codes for CASSEAIHYGYTF.